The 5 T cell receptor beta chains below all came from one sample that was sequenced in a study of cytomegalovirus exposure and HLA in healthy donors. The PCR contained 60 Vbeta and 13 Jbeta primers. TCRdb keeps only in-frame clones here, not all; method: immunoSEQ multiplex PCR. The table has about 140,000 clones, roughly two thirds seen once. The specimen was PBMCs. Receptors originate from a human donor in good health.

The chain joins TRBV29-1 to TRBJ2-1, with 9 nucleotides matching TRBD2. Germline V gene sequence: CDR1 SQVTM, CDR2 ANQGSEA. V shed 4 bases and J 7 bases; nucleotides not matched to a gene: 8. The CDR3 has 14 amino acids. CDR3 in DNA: TGCAGCGTTGCACAAGCGGGAGGAGGGAATGAGCAGTTCTTC. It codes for CSVAQAGGGNEQFF.

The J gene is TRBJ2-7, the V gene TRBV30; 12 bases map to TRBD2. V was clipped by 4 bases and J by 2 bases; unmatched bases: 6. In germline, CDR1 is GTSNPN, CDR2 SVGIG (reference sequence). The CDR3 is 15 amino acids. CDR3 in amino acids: CAWTKGLAGTYEQYF. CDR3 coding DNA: TGTGCCTGGACCAAAGGACTAGCGGGAACCTACGAGCAGTACTTC.

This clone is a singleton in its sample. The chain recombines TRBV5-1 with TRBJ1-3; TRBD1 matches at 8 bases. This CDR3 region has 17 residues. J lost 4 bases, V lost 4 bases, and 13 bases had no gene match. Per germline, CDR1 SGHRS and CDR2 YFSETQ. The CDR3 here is CASSTESQGVWGNTIYF. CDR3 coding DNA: TGCGCCAGCAGCACCGAGTCACAGGGGGTCTGGGGAAACACCATATATTTT.

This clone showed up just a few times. The CDR3 spells CASSSGGSSYNEQFF. The DNA of the CDR3 is TGCGCCAGCTCTAGCGGAGGAAGCTCCTACAATGAGCAGTTCTTC. The chain recombines TRBV10-2 with TRBJ2-1, with 7 nucleotides matching TRBD2. Germline V lookup: CDR1 WSHSY, CDR2 SAAADI. The ends lost 8 bases at V and 0 bases at J; junction bases unmatched: 7. CDR3 length: 15 residues.

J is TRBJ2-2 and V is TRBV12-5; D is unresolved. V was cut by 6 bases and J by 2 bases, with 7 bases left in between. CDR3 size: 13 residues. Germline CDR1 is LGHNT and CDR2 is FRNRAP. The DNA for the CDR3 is TGTGCTAGTGGACACCCTAACACCGGGGAGCTGTTTTTT. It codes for CASGHPNTGELFF.